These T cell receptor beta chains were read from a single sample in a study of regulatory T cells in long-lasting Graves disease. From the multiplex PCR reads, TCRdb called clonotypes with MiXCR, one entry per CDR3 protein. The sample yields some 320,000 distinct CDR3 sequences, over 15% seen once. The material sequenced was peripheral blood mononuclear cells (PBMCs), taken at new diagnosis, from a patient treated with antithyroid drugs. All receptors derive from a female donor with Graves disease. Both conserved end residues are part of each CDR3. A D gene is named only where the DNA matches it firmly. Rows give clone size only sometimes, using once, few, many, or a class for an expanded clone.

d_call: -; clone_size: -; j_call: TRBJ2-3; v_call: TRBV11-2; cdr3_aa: CASSFFSTGSTDTQYF; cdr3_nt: TGTGCCAGCAGCTTTTTTTCGACAGGCAGCACAGATACGCAGTATTTT
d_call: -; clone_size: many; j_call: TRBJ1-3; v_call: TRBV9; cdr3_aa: CASSPRASSGNTIYF; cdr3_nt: TGTGCCAGCAGCCCCCGGGCTTCCTCTGGAAACACCATATATTTT
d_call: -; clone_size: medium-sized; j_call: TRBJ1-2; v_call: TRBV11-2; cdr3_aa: CASSLAGPWVGYTF; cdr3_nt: TGTGCCAGCAGTTTGGCCGGTCCATGGGTTGGCTACACCTTC
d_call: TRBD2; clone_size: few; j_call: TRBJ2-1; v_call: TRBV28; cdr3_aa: CASSSGLAGVNEQFF; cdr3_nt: TGTGCCAGCAGTTCGGGACTAGCGGGAGTAAATGAGCAGTTCTTC
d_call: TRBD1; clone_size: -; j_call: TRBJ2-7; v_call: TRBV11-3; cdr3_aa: CASSLGQGSDEQYF; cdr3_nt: TGTGCCAGCAGCTTAGGACAGGGGAGCGACGAGCAGTACTTC
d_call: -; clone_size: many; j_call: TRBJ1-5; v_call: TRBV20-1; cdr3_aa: CSASPISRVGVSNQPQHF; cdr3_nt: TGCAGTGCTAGCCCAATCTCCAGAGTGGGGGTAAGCAATCAGCCCCAGCATTTT
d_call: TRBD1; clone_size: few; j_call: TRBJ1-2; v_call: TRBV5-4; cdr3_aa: CASSTRTGRNYGYTF; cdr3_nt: TGTGCCAGCAGCACCCGGACAGGGAGGAACTATGGCTACACCTTC
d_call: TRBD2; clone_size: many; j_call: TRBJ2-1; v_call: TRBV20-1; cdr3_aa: CSARGLTSGSSGNEQFF; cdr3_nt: TGCAGTGCTAGAGGCCTGACTAGCGGGAGTTCAGGCAATGAGCAGTTCTTC
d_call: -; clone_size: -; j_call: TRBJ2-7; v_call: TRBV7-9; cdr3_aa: CASSLSRDPHELSSYEQYF; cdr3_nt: TGTGCCAGCAGCCTTAGCCGGGACCCCCACGAGCTTAGCTCCTACGAGCAGTACTTC
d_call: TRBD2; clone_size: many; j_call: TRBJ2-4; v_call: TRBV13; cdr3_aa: CASSPELAGVKNIQYF; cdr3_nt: TGTGCCAGCAGCCCCGAGTTAGCGGGAGTTAAAAACATTCAGTACTTC
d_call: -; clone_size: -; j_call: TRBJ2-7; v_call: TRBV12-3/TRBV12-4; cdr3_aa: CASSLRLGSEQYF; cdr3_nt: TGTGCCAGCAGTCTCCGGCTCGGCTCAGAGCAGTACTTC
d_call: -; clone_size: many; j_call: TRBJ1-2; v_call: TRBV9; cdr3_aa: CASSDPPTGTPHYGYTF; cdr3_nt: TGTGCCAGCAGCGATCCTCCAACCGGGACACCTCACTATGGCTACACCTTC
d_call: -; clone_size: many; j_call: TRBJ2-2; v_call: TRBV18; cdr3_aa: CASSRRSTNTGELFF; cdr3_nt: TGTGCCAGCTCCCGACGTTCTACGAACACCGGGGAGCTGTTTTTT
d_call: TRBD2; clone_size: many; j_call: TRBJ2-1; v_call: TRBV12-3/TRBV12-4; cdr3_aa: CASSLNGGSYNEQFF; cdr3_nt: TGTGCCAGCAGTTTAAATGGCGGGAGTTACAATGAGCAGTTCTTC
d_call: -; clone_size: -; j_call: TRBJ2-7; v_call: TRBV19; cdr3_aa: CASSMGGPPFEEQYF; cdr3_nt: TGTGCCAGTAGTATGGGGGGCCCACCTTTCGAGGAGCAGTACTTC
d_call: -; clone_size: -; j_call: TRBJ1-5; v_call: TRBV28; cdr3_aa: CASSLRERPAGQPQHF; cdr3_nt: TGTGCCAGCAGTCTACGCGAGAGGCCTGCAGGTCAGCCCCAGCATTTT
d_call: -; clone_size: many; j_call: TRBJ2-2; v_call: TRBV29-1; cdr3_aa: CSVEDRLGRNANTGELFF; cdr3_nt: TGCAGCGTTGAAGACAGGTTGGGGCGAAACGCGAACACCGGGGAGCTGTTTTTT
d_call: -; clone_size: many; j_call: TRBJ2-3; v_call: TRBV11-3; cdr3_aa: CASSLGAGGRQYF; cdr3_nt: TGTGCCAGCAGCTTAGGGGCGGGCGGCCGGCAGTATTTT
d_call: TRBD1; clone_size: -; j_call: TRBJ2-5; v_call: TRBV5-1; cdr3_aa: CASSSAITGAPEYF; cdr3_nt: TGCGCCAGCAGCTCCGCAATTACAGGGGCCCCCGAGTACTTC
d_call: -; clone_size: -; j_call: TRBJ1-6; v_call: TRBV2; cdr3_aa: CASSDGGAISPLHF; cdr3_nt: TGTGCCAGCAGTGATGGGGGGGCGATTTCACCCCTCCACTTT
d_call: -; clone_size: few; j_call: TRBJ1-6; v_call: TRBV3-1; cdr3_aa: CASSFTSDNSPLHF; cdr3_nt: TGTGCCAGCAGCTTCACTTCGGATAATTCACCCCTCCACTTT
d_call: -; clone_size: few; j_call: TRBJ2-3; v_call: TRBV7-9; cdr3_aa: CASRPSHGTPERADTQYF; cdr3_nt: TGTGCCAGCCGGCCCTCCCACGGGACTCCAGAGCGGGCAGATACGCAGTATTTT
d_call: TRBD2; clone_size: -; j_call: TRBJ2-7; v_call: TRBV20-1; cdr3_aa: CSARDGGGSSYEQYF; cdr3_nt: TGCAGTGCTAGAGATGGAGGCGGGAGCTCCTACGAGCAGTACTTC
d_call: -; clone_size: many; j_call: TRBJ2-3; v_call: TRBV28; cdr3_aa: CASGRNKAQYF; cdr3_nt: TGTGCCAGCGGAAGGAACAAGGCGCAGTATTTT
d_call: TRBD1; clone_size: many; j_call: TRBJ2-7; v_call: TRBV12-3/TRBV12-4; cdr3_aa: CASSRKTGGEQYF; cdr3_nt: TGTGCCAGCAGTCGAAAGACAGGGGGCGAGCAGTACTTC
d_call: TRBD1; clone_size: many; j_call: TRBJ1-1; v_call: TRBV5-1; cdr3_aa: CASSLNLQGASETEAFF; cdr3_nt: TGCGCCAGCAGCTTAAACCTACAGGGGGCGTCAGAAACTGAAGCTTTCTTT
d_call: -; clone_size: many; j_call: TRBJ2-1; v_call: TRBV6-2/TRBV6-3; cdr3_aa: CASRSALSSYNEQFF; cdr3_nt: TGTGCCAGCAGATCGGCGTTGAGCTCCTACAATGAGCAGTTCTTC
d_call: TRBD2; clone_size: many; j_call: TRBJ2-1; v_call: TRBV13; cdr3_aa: CASSLTRDYPLDEQFF; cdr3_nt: TGTGCCAGCAGCCTCACAAGGGACTACCCTTTAGATGAGCAGTTCTTC
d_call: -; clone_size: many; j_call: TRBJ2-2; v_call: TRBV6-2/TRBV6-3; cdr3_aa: CASSPPVITGELFF; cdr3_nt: TGTGCCAGCAGCCCCCCAGTAATCACCGGGGAGCTGTTTTTT
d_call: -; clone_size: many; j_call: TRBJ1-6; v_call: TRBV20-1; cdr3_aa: CSAKTVEALHF; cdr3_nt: TGCAGTGCTAAAACGGTTGAGGCCCTCCACTTT
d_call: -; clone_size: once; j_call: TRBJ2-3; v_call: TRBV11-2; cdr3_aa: CASSSVAVTQYF; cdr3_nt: TGTGCCAGCAGCTCCGTCGCGGTTACGCAGTATTTT
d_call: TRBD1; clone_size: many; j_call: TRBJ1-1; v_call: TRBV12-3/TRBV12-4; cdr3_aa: CASMTGVGTEAFF; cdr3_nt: TGTGCCAGCATGACAGGGGTGGGCACTGAAGCTTTCTTT
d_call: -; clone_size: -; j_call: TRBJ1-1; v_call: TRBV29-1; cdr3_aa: CSVGGGGGAFF; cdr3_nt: TGCAGCGTAGGGGGGGGGGGTGGAGCTTTCTTT
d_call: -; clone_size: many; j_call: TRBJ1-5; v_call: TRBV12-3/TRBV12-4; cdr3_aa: CASTGQYNQPQHF; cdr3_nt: TGTGCCAGCACGGGTCAGTACAATCAGCCCCAGCATTTT
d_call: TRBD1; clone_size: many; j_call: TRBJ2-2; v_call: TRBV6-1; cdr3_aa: CASSEAGDRYTGELFF; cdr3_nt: TGTGCCAGCAGTGAAGCCGGGGACAGGTACACCGGGGAGCTGTTTTTT